This T cell receptor (beta chain) was retrieved from a study of long-term antiretroviral therapy in people with HIV. Study details: The oldest samples precede the 2015 immediate-ART recommendation by about a decade.

Survey-level resolution applied to immunoSEQ assay v3.0. Sequencing was performed with immunoSEQ multiplex PCR; in TCRdb, only in-frame clones are kept and a portion is missing. The table lists approximately 31,000 clones, 97% of them singletons, with around 3.2% in the top ten. Germline V gene data show CDR1 as MNHEY and CDR2 as SVGAGI. The V end lost 0 bases, the J end lost 5 bases, and 12 bases lay between the germline ends. The CDR3 loop spans 15 amino acids. This clone was seen only once. The gene calls are TRBV6-5 and TRBJ2-3; no firm D call. This specimen consisted of unsorted PBMCs, obtained 6.9 years after starting antiretroviral therapy. This sequence was found in a man aged 25 to 40 with HIV. Here the CDR3 DNA reads TGTGCCAGCAGTTACTCGAGCCAGTGGGGAGATACGCAGTATTTT. Translated: CASSYSSQWGDTQYF.